The sequence of this T cell receptor beta chain was determined in a study of blood T cells in healthy people across ages. In regard to this clonotype: The antigen is undetermined.

Drawing of peripheral blood yielded roughly 9.8 milliliters from each donor. CDR3 length: 19 amino acids. From germline, CDR1 is LNHNV and CDR2 YYDKDF (reference sequence). The trim removed 3 bases at V and 0 bases at J, leaving 6 bases unmatched. For the second PCR, which ran for about 6 to 12 cycles, a sample-barcoded 5' primer and a J-beta primer mix were used. TCRdb fed the 5' RACE reads into MiXCR, producing one record per CDR3 protein. The table has hundreds of thousands of distinct CDR3 sequences, 40% to 50% seen once. Overall study findings and caveats: TCR beta diversity per million T cells fell roughly linearly with age. Among long-lived donors, naive CD4+ cells were more numerous and diversity higher than in aged donors. Leaving the PBMCs unsorted stopped any conclusive comparison of naive versus antigen-experienced cells.

The sequenced sample was blood. This receptor was obtained from an older man in good health. The chain combines TRBV15 with TRBJ2-1, with 15 bases aligning to TRBD2. CDR3 sequence: CATSRKGTSGRSSYNEQFF. The CDR3 coding sequence is TGTGCCACCAGCAGGAAAGGGACTAGCGGGAGGAGCTCCTACAATGAGCAGTTCTTC.